This T cell receptor beta chain was identified in a study of T cell responses to AZD1222 COVID-19 vaccine. Study results and caveats: When two AZD1222 doses had been given, Spike-specific TCR breadth and depth rose. Clonal diversity may have been underestimated in mostly white British donors.

Method: immunoSEQ multiplex PCR; TCRdb's copy keeps in-frame clones and lacks some. This sample has about 100,000 clones, with more than 85% found just once. Points on this clone: Antigen specificity is unknown.

The sequenced sample was peripheral blood, obtained on day 0 of AZD1222 vaccination. The TCR was taken from an adult in good health.

CDR3 region: CASSQEVGPDTQYF. The DNA for the CDR3 is TGCGCCAGCAGCCAAGAAGTTGGCCCAGATACGCAGTATTTT. This chain connects TRBV4-1 to TRBJ2-3; D is unclear. This CDR3 comprises 14 residues. Deletions cut 0 bases from V and 4 bases from J, with 8 bases between. Germline V gives CDR1 MGHRA, CDR2 YSYEKL.